The 15 T cell receptor beta chains below were found in one sample sequenced in a study of blood T cells in healthy people across ages. The second PCR ran roughly 6 to 12 cycles with a sample-barcoded 5' primer and J-beta primers. TCRdb recomputed calls from the 5' RACE reads with MiXCR, one row per CDR3 protein. The data hold approximately 1.5 million distinct CDR3 sequences, with 30% to 40% observed a single time. Sequenced material: blood. The receptors here all came from a young woman in good health.

This chain links TRBV12-3 or TRBV12-4 with TRBJ2-7; TRBD1 or TRBD2 may be the D gene (5 bases each). V was clipped by 0 bases and J by 6 bases, with 18 bases between them. The CDR3 length is 16 residues. The CDR3 region has the DNA TGTGCCAGCAGTTTAGCGCTTAGTTCCAAGGGACGCGAGCAGTACTTC. Amino acid sequence: CASSLALSSKGREQYF.

V and J are TRBV12-3 or TRBV12-4 and TRBJ2-7, with 8 bases aligning to TRBD2. The CDR3 loop spans 14 amino acids. J was trimmed by 4 bases and V by 3 bases; bases with no gene match: 5. CDR3 sequence reads: CASSFSGKVYEQYF. Here the CDR3 DNA reads TGTGCCAGCAGTTTTAGCGGGAAGGTTTACGAGCAGTACTTC.

This clonotype was recorded a few times. The chain is built from TRBV3-1 and TRBJ2-1, with unresolved D. The V end lost 1 base, the J end lost 10 bases, and 5 bases lay between the germline ends. In germline, CDR1 is LGHDT, CDR2 YNNKEL (reference sequence). CDR3 size: 11 residues. DNA for the CDR3: TGTGCCAGCAGCCAAGTACGGGAGCAGTTCTTC. Translated, it gives CASSQVREQFF.

This clonotype was observed a handful of times. The J gene is TRBJ2-1, the V gene TRBV27; 7 bases line up with TRBD2. Per germline, CDR1 MNHEY and CDR2 SMNVEV (reference sequence). The junction had 6 bases not matched to a gene; V was cut back by 3 bases and J by 7 bases. This CDR3 comprises 14 residues. Here the CDR3 DNA reads TGTGCCAGCAGTTTCAGCCTAGCGGCAAATGAGCAGTTCTTC. Its protein is CASSFSLAANEQFF.

The V call is TRBV27, the J call TRBJ2-7; 14 bases map to TRBD2. Germline assignment: CDR1 MNHEY and CDR2 SMNVEV (reference sequence). CDR3 length: 17 residues. V shed 5 bases and J 2 bases; nucleotides not matched to a gene: 8. DNA for the CDR3: TGTGCCAGCAGTCCCCAGGGACTAGCGGGAGACACCTACGAGCAGTACTTC. As protein: CASSPQGLAGDTYEQYF.

Only a few counts were recorded for this clonotype. This chain uses TRBV5-1 with TRBJ2-5, with D tentatively TRBD2 (5 bases). V gave up 6 bases and J gave up 2 bases, with 20 bases separating them. CDR3 length: 16 residues. Germline V lookup: CDR1 SGHRS, CDR2 YFSETQ. In DNA form, the CDR3 reads TGCGCCAGCATGTACCGGGCCCCCCGGGGTCAAGAGACCCAGTACTTC. This encodes CASMYRAPRGQETQYF.

The V call is TRBV2, the J call TRBJ2-3, with D hard to call. The CDR3 covers 14 residues. V lost 7 bases and J 0 bases, leaving 11 bases between the germline ends. Looked up from germline, CDR1 is SNHLY and CDR2 is FYNNEI. CDR3 protein: CASNPGPSTDTQYF. The CDR3 DNA sequence: TGTGCCAGCAATCCCGGGCCGAGCACAGATACGCAGTATTTT.

This clonotype came up a few times. J is TRBJ1-5 and V is TRBV12-3 or TRBV12-4; 11 bases agree with TRBD1. V gave up 5 bases and J gave up 8 bases; unmatched junction bases: 2. The CDR3 spans 13 residues. The CDR3 region has the DNA TGTGCCAGCAGTGGGACAGGGGGGAAGCCCCAGCATTTT. Its translation is CASSGTGGKPQHF.

This chain connects TRBV10-2 to TRBJ2-7; TRBD2 matches at 10 bases. J lost 9 bases, V lost 5 bases, and 10 bases had no gene match. Germline CDR1 WSHSY, CDR2 SAAADI. The CDR3 length is 14 residues. CDR3 sequence reads: CASSLGTSVRGQYF. CDR3 sequence (DNA): TGCGCCAGCAGTCTAGGGACTAGCGTTCGCGGGCAGTACTTC.

V and J are TRBV6-1 and TRBJ1-2; 7 bases map to TRBD1. Trimming at V came to 4 bases and at J to 5 bases, leaving 7 bases not matched to a gene. This CDR3 has 14 amino acids. CDR1 is MNHNS, CDR2 SASEGT, per germline. In DNA form, the CDR3 reads TGTGCCAGCAGTGGCGGACAGGAGGGGTATGGCTACACCTTC. The encoded protein is CASSGGQEGYGYTF.

This clonotype was observed many times. V gene TRBV6-2 or TRBV6-3 combines with J gene TRBJ2-1; TRBD2 aligns across 9 bases. The germline CDR1 and CDR2 sequences are MNHEY and SVGEGT. V lost 0 bases to trimming and J lost 8 bases; unmatched junction nucleotides: 8. The CDR3 contains 16 residues. The CDR3 coding sequence is TGTGCCAGCAGTTACTCGAGAGCGGGAGGACTGGATGAGCAGTTCTTC. Translation gives CASSYSRAGGLDEQFF.

In regard to this clonotype: A much larger clone sits a single nucleotide away, making a read error possible. This chain connects TRBV29-1 to TRBJ2-5; D is tentatively TRBD1 or TRBD2 (5 bases each). Germline CDR1 reads SQVTM; CDR2 reads ANQGSEA. CDR3 length: 13 residues. CDR3 amino acids: CSVEGVDRGTRYF. CDR3 sequence (DNA): TGCAGCGTTGAAGGGGTTGATAGAGGGACCCGGTACTTC.

To note about this clonotype: Its ends do not fully match the called genes, so a read error is possible. The V call is TRBV15, the J call TRBJ2-5; 11 positions agree with TRBD1. With the DNA end fitting TRBJ2-7 better, the J assignment may be wrong. CDR1 is LNHNV, CDR2 YYDKDF, per germline (reference sequence). CDR3 size: 15 residues. CDR3 amino acids: CATSGDGTGGYEQYF. The CDR3, as DNA: TGTGCCACCAGCGGAGATGGGACAGGGGGCTACGAGCAGTACTTC.

This chain uses TRBV10-3 with TRBJ2-3; D may be TRBD1 (5 bases). The CDR3 loop spans 16 amino acids. Deletions cut 3 bases from V and 3 bases from J, with 16 bases between. Germline V gives CDR1 ENHRY, CDR2 SYGVKD. CDR3 in DNA: TGTGCCATCAGTGACCAGGGAACCACGAAAACAGATACGCAGTATTTT. Amino acid sequence: CAISDQGTTKTDTQYF.

This clonotype was observed a few times. The chain combines TRBV24-1 with TRBJ2-1; 8 nucleotides align to TRBD2. Germline CDR1 is KGHDR and CDR2 is SFDVKD. The V and J ends lost 5 bases and 5 bases, in that order; junction bases with no gene match: 1. There are 13 residues in the CDR3. The CDR3 region has the DNA TGTGCCACCAGTGGACTAGCGAACAATGAGCAGTTCTTC. Protein: CATSGLANNEQFF.